This T cell receptor (beta chain) was recovered during a study of response to subunit inactivated influenza vaccine. One entry per CDR3 protein results from TCRdb running MiXCR on the RT-PCR reads. The table lists hundreds of thousands of distinct CDR3 sequences, approximately 15% of them singletons, with less than 7% in the top ten. CDR3 size: 15 residues. The V gene's germline CDR1 is DFQATT and CDR2 SNEGSKA (reference sequence). V was clipped by 5 bases and J by 4 bases, with 19 bases between them. This clonotype came up many times. The receptor was derived from a man aged 50-60 years who received an inactivated influenza vaccine. This rearrangement joins TRBV20-1 to TRBJ2-3, with TRBD2 as a possible D gene (5 bases). The sequenced sample was PBMCs from blood, obtained roughly 15 days before vaccination. In DNA, the CDR3 is TGCAGTGCTCCGCTGTCTTTGCGGGCCCCAGATACGCAGTATTTT. It yields the protein CSAPLSLRAPDTQYF.